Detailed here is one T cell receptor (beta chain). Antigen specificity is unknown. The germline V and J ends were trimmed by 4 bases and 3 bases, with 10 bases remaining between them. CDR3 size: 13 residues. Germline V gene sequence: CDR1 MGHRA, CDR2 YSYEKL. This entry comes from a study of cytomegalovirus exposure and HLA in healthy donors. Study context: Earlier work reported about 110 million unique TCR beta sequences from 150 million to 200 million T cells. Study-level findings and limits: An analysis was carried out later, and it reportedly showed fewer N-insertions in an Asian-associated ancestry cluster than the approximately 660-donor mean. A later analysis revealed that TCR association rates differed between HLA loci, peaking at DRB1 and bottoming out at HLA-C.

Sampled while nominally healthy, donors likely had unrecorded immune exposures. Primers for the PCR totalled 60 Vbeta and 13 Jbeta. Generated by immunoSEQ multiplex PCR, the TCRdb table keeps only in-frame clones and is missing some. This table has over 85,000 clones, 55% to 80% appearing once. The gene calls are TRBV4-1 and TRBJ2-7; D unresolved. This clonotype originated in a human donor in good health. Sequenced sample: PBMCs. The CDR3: CASSPYHGYEQYF. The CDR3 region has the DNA TGCGCCAGCAGCCCCTACCACGGCTACGAGCAGTACTTC.